Included here is one T cell receptor (beta chain) sequence, with context. Its binding antigen is unknown. No much larger clone is present one base from it, and per-base qualities are unavailable. This sample is drawn from a study of cytomegalovirus exposure and HLA in healthy donors (dated by TCRdb to 2015 to 2018). Turning to the overall study: According to an earlier analysis of a few hundred of the donors, roughly 180 million T cells yielded roughly 110 million unique TCR beta sequences and 276 Gb of sequence data. The number of typed donors differed by locus: about 629-630 for A, B, C, DRB1 and DQB1; some 540 for DQA1; 600 to 610 for DPA1; and 400 to 480 for DPB1. Using immunosequencing, the study profiled T cell repertoires from 666 subjects and related those repertoires to cytomegalovirus serostatus. Roughly 5 DR-DQ haplotypes were treated as single units for association and clustering because of strong linkage in the cohort. Among several hundred genotyped donors of the cohort, an average of around 250,000 unique TCR beta nucleotide sequences was sequenced per donor, of which approximately 18% were non-productive. Every repertoire in the discovery cohort had been generated on one and the same sequencing platform. The study was designed to test whether signatures of past pathogen exposure could be identified by cataloging public T cell receptors. Donor age, sex, ethnicity and CMV serostatus were collected together with the repertoire data. About 300 gigabases of sequencing data and roughly 90 million unique TCR sequences were included in an early release covering 550 to 650 HLA-typed donors. In a later genetic analysis, genome-wide SNP genotypes for about 65% of the roughly 700 donors were used, and that subset was treated as a discovery cohort. In addition to the first cohort of hundreds of subjects, a separate validation cohort of 120 different subjects was used. To predict cytomegalovirus infection status, the study combined high-throughput TCR immunosequencing, statistical association of individual TCRs with disease status, and machine learning. Of the approximately 400 genotyped donors, less than 90% were placed in the genetic ancestry cluster associated with self-reported Caucasian donors. Class I and class II HLA loci were covered by the typing at four-digit resolution. In a later analysis, previously published TCR beta repertoires from roughly 710 donors were re-analyzed and high-resolution HLA genotyping was added so that TCR occurrence patterns could be studied. Rather than drawing on any new phenotypic data, the later analysis identified candidate immune exposures from TCR beta sequences and the way those sequences occurred across donors. An earlier analysis of approximately 640 of the donors applied high-throughput TCR beta sequencing to assess whether each TCR beta V gene segment acted as functional or pseudogenic.

Overall study results and their limits: Strong co-occurrence of HLA alleles, especially DR and DQ, made assigning TCR associations to individual alleles difficult. In vitro tests confirmed that a few of the cytomegalovirus-associated TCR beta chains recognize cytomegalovirus antigens. A later analysis associated about 17,000 TCR beta sequences with specific HLA alleles at a false discovery rate of 0.05. In a later analysis, several top co-occurrence clusters were reported to appear linked to parvovirus B19, influenza, CMV and Epstein-Barr virus. The sequencing pipeline was judged likely to have produced a cluster of highly shared sequence variants as a technical artifact. An association between a missense DCLRE1C variant and V-gene and J-gene trimming of TCR beta chains was found in a later genetic analysis and replicated in an independent cohort. Because HLA typing was unavailable for some donors at each locus, only the typed subset was used in association tests. This cohort had only TCR beta chains sequenced, and the lack of alpha or paired-chain data limited which features could be detected. A later genetic analysis reported fewer N-insertions in productive TCRs among donors in an Asian-associated ancestry cluster than the roughly 690-donor mean. Some 15 rarely observed V segments, including chromosome 9 orphons, were excluded from the earlier analysis of approximately 500 of the donors because counts were too low. According to a later analysis, most CMV-associated TCR beta chains appeared to be HLA-restricted, and the HLA associations seemed to be driven largely by CMV exposure. Linkage disequilibrium might explain the correlated functional status among segregating V segments, but an unknown experimental factor could not be ruled out. Sequencing depth was assumed to be roughly uniform across donors in the presence/absence analyses, though that assumption may not hold. The 87-base-pair reads could not distinguish some IMGT-functional V segments, including TRBV6-2 and TRBV6-3, so those segments were excluded. While some public TCRs were present in many individuals, most TCR sequences turned up only very rarely across donors. A later analysis found that HLA-associated TCR beta chains were more clonally expanded and had lower generation probabilities than equally common non-associated chains. The only immune exposure information available for the cohort was CMV serostatus. The authors suggested that the approach could potentially be extended to other disease states and immunological phenotypes. In both the original and validation cohorts, the classifier was reported to diagnose cytomegalovirus status with high specificity and sensitivity. A further reported finding was that TCR beta sequences accurately predicted the HLA-A and HLA-B alleles for most subjects in the first cohort. In the study, 164 TCR beta chains were listed as associated with cytomegalovirus. In a later analysis, the rate of TCR association differed among HLA loci, with DRB1 alleles having the most associated TCRs and HLA-C alleles having the fewest. Broadly in line with IMGT annotations, most TCR beta V segments showed up in productive rearrangements about 87% or about 30% of the time in an earlier analysis of 450 to 750 of the donors.

The CDR3 sequence holds 16 residues, the cysteine and phenylalanine included. The entry retains the CDR3 DNA only, 48 bases that are in frame from base 1. The germline V gene supplies CDR1 SGDLS and CDR2 YYNGEE. V is clipped by 0 bases and J by 4 bases, and the sequence between their germline boundaries is 13 bases long. The cohort was made up of 666 healthy bone marrow donors. Cohort members were all nominally healthy when sampled, although unrecorded immune exposures were likely present. The donor was CMV seronegative and belonged to the group of 320 or so seronegative cohort members. A peripheral blood sample was provided by each donor, and peripheral blood mononuclear cells were used for TCR beta sequencing. The Qiagen DNeasy Blood Extraction Kit was used to extract genomic DNA from the blood cell samples. Library construction relied on the immunoSEQ multiplex PCR assay. For the multiplex PCR, a mixture combining 60 forward primers for TCR Vbeta segments and 13 reverse primers for TCR Jbeta segments was used. Amplification of the CDR3 region of rearranged TCR beta genes was performed with a multiplex PCR assay on genomic DNA. The Illumina HiSeq System was used to sequence the amplified TCR beta libraries as 87-base-pair reads. Under the source paper's analysis protocol: A later analysis tallied about 77 million unique TCR beta chains across the 600 to 700 repertoires, and about 10 million of those chains were shared by two or more donors. A nearest-neighbor algorithm error-corrected the raw reads and collapsed the reads into unique sequences, merging closely related sequences to remove PCR and sequencing errors. Alignment of CDR3 sequences to IMGT reference sequences was used to assign V, D and J gene segments. For a sequence to be retained, a match of at least six nucleotides to both a V gene segment and a J gene segment was required. A rearrangement counted as productive if the CDR3 had no stop codons and remained in frame with V and J, and every other rearrangement counted as non-productive. Following IMGT convention, CDR3 was defined as the stretch from the second conserved V-encoded cysteine up to the conserved J-encoded phenylalanine. The earlier analysis of about 590 of the donors excluded sequences that lacked an unambiguous match to a single V gene segment. An earlier analysis of several hundred of the donors called V segments functional above 56.7% productive rearrangements and segregating when the between-donor standard deviation exceeded 5%. A statistical classification framework was developed to diagnose cytomegalovirus status using the catalog of TCR beta chain sequences. V and J gene assignment, in a later analysis, came from comparing TCR nucleotide sequences with IMGT/GENE-DB human TR gene sequences. The TCRdist pipeline was used in a later analysis to assign CDR3 sequences and most-parsimonious VDJ recombination scenarios. In a later analysis, every TCR beta chain was defined by the combination of its CDR3 amino acid sequence and its V-gene family, and reads without a unique V-gene family were dropped. To address suspected cross-contamination and a sequencing artifact, a later analysis removed around 600 highly shared, low-generation-probability nucleotide sequences. A later analysis calculated a clonal expansion index for each public chain from normalized within-repertoire ranks of inferred template counts. In a later analysis, generation probabilities were computed with a VDJ recombination model fitted to out-of-frame rearrangements, and the resulting probabilities were checked against IGoR. In a later analysis, hypergeometric tests were used to score TCR-TCR, TCR-HLA and TCR-CMV co-occurrence, with a repertoire-size bias correction applied to TCR pairs. To estimate false discovery rates, a later analysis permuted the HLA or CMV assignments 20 times. In a later analysis, co-occurring TCRs were grouped using DBSCAN, and TCRdist sequence similarity was added for clustering within HLA-allele-positive subsets. For co-occurrence clustering, repertoires with fewer than 30,000 or more than 120,000 public chains were excluded, along with roughly five repertoires with anomalous nucleotide sharing. TCRdb carries this immuneACCESS record with in-frame sequences only. Its versions omit some clonotypes, under half of them owing to an unresolved V gene in the studies checked, with the rest unexplained. The V and J calls and clone size are taken from that table; D and trimming were inferred from the DNA. Within this sample are roughly 99,000 clones, with 60% to 80% of them counted one time only. The top ten clonotypes cover 2% to 3% of the sample.

The sequence came from a man between 18 and 29 years old in good health and CMV-seronegative. The sequence links TRBV9 to TRBJ2-2; there is no confident call for the D gene. Material: PBMCs. In nucleotide form, the sequence is TGTGCCAGCAGCGTAGCTACGGGTGGTAGCACCGGGGAGCTGTTTTTT. Translated, this is CASSVATGGSTGELFF.